One TCR beta chain is described in this entry. The germline V and J ends were trimmed by 1 base and 4 bases, with 11 bases remaining between them. Germline CDR1 and CDR2: MGHRA and YSYEKL. The CDR3 runs to 15 residues. TCRdb reprocessed the RT-PCR reads via MiXCR and lists one record per CDR3 protein. The table shows a few hundred thousand distinct CDR3 sequences, with around 40% occurring only once. The data originate from a study of patients and donors after allogeneic stem cell transplantation. The sequenced material came from blood, either unsorted or a sorted T cell fraction (not recorded which). V and J are TRBV4-1 and TRBJ1-3; D is possibly TRBD1 (6 bases). The source of this sequence is a human donor who was either an allogeneic HSCT recipient or a stem cell or donor lymphocyte infusion donor (not recorded which). It is not recorded whose cells these are; they may come from a transplant donor. Written as DNA, the CDR3 is TGCGCCAGCAGCCAAGGGGGGCCGTTAGGAAACACCATATATTTT. As protein: CASSQGGPLGNTIYF.